Listed here is a single T cell receptor beta chain. What it binds is unknown. CD8 cells regarded as naive lacked CD45RO, were positively chosen for CCR7, and omitted terminally differentiated effector memory CD45RA+ cells. Healthy adults negative for HIV, lacking recent acute infections or vaccinations, served as donors. This entry comes from a study of shared clonotypes between healthy human individuals. In the study overall: Samples came from two female and a few male donors aged 18 to 49. General study results and limits: It was the few donors that limited the genetic and exposure-history diversity represented.

Assay runs were performed at deep level. Assay used: immunoSEQ multiplex PCR; TCRdb lists only in-frame clones, some missing. The sample has millions of clones; approximately 94% are singletons. This CDR3 contains 16 residues. The V segment lost 2 bases and the J segment 2 bases; nucleotides outside the gene matches: 8. From germline, CDR1 is MNHEY and CDR2 SMNVEV (reference sequence). The sequence came from a man aged 18 to 35 in good health. Some clones in this sample may be carry-over from other donors' samples. Sequenced sample: naive CD8+ T cells from PBMCs. V usage is TRBV27 and J usage is TRBJ1-1; TRBD1 aligns across 7 bases. CDR3 nucleotide sequence: TGTGCCAGCAGTTTACTAAGGGACAGCCCTAACACTGAAGCTTTCTTT. Amino acid sequence: CASSLLRDSPNTEAFF.